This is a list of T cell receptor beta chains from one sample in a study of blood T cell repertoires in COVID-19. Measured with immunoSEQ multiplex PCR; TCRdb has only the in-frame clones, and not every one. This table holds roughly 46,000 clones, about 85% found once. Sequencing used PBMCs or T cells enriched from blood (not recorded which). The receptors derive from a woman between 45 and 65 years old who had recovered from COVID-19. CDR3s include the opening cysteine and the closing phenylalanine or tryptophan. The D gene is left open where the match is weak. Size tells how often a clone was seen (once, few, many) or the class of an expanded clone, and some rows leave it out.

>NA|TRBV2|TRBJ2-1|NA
CAIRADSPKQFF
TGTGCCATCCGAGCCGACAGCCCCAAGCAGTTCTTC
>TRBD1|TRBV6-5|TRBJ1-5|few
CASSYLQGNQPQHF
TGTGCCAGCAGTTACCTACAGGGGAATCAGCCCCAGCATTTT
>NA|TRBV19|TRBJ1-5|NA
CASSIVTTSNQPQHF
TGTGCCAGTAGTATAGTGACAACTAGCAATCAGCCCCAGCATTTT
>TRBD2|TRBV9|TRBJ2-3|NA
CASSVGASGGATDTQYF
TGTGCCAGCAGCGTAGGGGCTAGCGGGGGGGCCACAGATACGCAGTATTTT
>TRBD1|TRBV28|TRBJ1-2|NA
CASNTGVLSYGYTF
TGTGCCAGCAATACAGGGGTATTGAGCTATGGCTACACCTTC
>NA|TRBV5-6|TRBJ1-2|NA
CASSLVGRTDSGDTF
TGTGCCAGCAGCTTGGTGGGTCGTACCGACTCAGGGGACACCTTC
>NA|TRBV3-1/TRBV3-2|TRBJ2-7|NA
CASSQAVHEQYF
TGTGCCAGCAGCCAAGCGGTCCACGAGCAGTACTTC
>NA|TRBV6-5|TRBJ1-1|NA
CASLRQGYTEAFF
TGTGCCAGTTTAAGGCAGGGATACACTGAAGCTTTCTTT
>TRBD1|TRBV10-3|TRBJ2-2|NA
CAISPGQIPGELFF
TGTGCCATCAGCCCGGGACAGATTCCCGGGGAGCTGTTTTTT
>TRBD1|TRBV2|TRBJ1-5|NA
CASRNDRGNQPQHF
TGTGCCAGCAGAAACGACAGGGGCAATCAGCCCCAGCATTTT
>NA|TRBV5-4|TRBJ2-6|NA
CASSLVSALTGSGANVLTF
TGTGCCAGCAGCTTGGTCTCAGCACTTACGGGCTCTGGGGCCAACGTCCTGACTTTC